These 26 T cell receptor beta chains share one sample of origin, sequenced in a study of Ad26.COV2.S vaccination and SARS-CoV-2 variants. Assay used: immunoSEQ multiplex PCR; TCRdb lists only in-frame clones, some missing. The sample comprises 440,000 or so clones, about nine tenths of which are singletons, and roughly 4% rests with the top ten. As for treatment: around 19 received Ad26.COV2.S at low or high dose, single or two shots; 5 received placebo; per-sample allocation not given. The samples were gathered on day 63 after the first injection of vaccine or placebo. The starting material was peripheral blood, obtained in a trial of Ad26.COV2.S vaccine versus placebo. The source of these receptors is a person between 18 and 65 years old who received the Ad26.COV2.S COVID-19 vaccine or a placebo.

This chain links TRBV21-1 with TRBJ2-2; the table gives TRBD1 as D, unverified against the DNA. TRBV21-1 is a documented pseudogene. The CDR3 consists of 16 residues. The CDR3: CASSKGGTGNTGELFF. Here the CDR3 DNA reads TGTGCCAGCAGCAAAGGGGGGACAGGGAACACCGGGGAGCTGTTTTTT.

J is TRBJ1-5 and V is TRBV27; D is ambiguous. This CDR3 contains 15 residues. V was trimmed by 2 bases and J by 4 bases, leaving 12 bases between them. The V gene's germline CDR1 is MNHEY and CDR2 SMNVEV (reference sequence). The CDR3 nucleotides read TGTGCCAGCAGTTTAAAGGTCGGGCGAAATCAGCCCCAGCATTTT. Its protein is CASSLKVGRNQPQHF.

The gene calls are TRBV7-9 and TRBJ1-2; 9 nucleotides line up with TRBD1. V trimming: 4 bases; J trimming: 7 bases; junction bases outside the gene matches: 7. The CDR3 contains 14 residues. CDR1 SEHNR and CDR2 FQNEAQ come from the germline V gene (reference sequence). The CDR3 nucleotides read TGTGCCAGCAGCTGGACAGGGGAGAAGGGTGGCTACACCTTC. This translates into CASSWTGEKGGYTF.

The J gene is TRBJ1-1, the V gene TRBV18; D unclear. Deletions cut 3 bases from V and 5 bases from J, with 13 bases between. Germline V gene lookup returns CDR1 KGHSH and CDR2 LQKENI. The CDR3 is 14 residues long. The CDR3 DNA is TGTGCCAGCTCACCTAACAGAGACTTGACTGAAGCTTTCTTT. It specifies CASSPNRDLTEAFF.

V gene TRBV19 combines with J gene TRBJ2-3; D is uncertain. CDR1 is LNHDA and CDR2 is SQIVND in the germline V gene (reference sequence). V lost 5 bases to trimming and J lost 2 bases, with 11 bases between them. The CDR3 has 14 amino acids. CDR3 region: CASSPRRTTDTQYF. CDR3 in DNA: TGTGCCAGTAGTCCCCGGCGGACCACAGATACGCAGTATTTT.

As DNA, the CDR3 is TGTGCCAGCAGCCAAGATCGACAGAACTTGGGTGGCTACACCTTC. Its translation: CASSQDRQNLGGYTF. The gene calls are TRBV4-2 and TRBJ1-2; D might be TRBD1 (5 bases). The CDR3 totals 15 residues. V was shortened by 0 bases and J by 7 bases, with 15 bases between the two germline ends. Germline V gene data show CDR1 as LGHNA and CDR2 as YNFKEQ.

The rearrangement links TRBV7-2 to TRBJ2-1, with 10 bases lining up with TRBD2. Germline loops: CDR1 SGHTA, CDR2 FQGNSA. With V trimmed by 1 base and J by 6 bases, 3 bases remained unmatched. The CDR3 length is 15 residues. CDR3 nucleotide sequence: TGTGCCAGCAGCTTAGAGAGCGGGAGGGCCAATGAGCAGTTCTTC. Protein sequence: CASSLESGRANEQFF.

The V and J genes are TRBV20-1 and TRBJ2-7; no reliable D call. The germline CDR1 and CDR2 sequences are DFQATT and SNEGSKA (reference sequence). The CDR3 is made up of 11 amino acids. Trimming took off 3 bases at V and 1 base at J, with 4 bases between the two ends. CDR3 in DNA: TGCAGTGCTAGCCCATCCTACGAGCAGTACTTC. Its protein product is CSASPSYEQYF.

This clone occurred many times. V is TRBV7-9 and J is TRBJ1-5; D not resolved. Per germline, CDR1 SEHNR and CDR2 FQNEAQ (reference sequence). CDR3 length: 15 residues. Trimming pared 5 bases from V and 2 bases from J, leaving 13 bases between. The DNA of the CDR3 is TGTGCCAGCAGCCCCTCCGGGCCGGGCAATCAGCCCCAGCATTTT. Encoded protein: CASSPSGPGNQPQHF.

The chain carries TRBV19 and TRBJ2-2; TRBD2 might be the D (6 bases). The germline gives CDR1 LNHDA, CDR2 SQIVND (reference sequence). V shed 2 bases and J shed 7 bases, with 17 bases lying between them. The CDR3 is 16 residues long. The CDR3 spells CASSIWSRRDLGELFF. The CDR3 coding sequence is TGTGCCAGTAGTATATGGTCCCGGCGGGATCTCGGGGAGCTGTTTTTT.

This clone was counted between two and nine times. This rearrangement joins TRBV27 to TRBJ2-5; 8 bases are shared with TRBD2. Germline trimming cut 4 bases from V and 5 bases from J; bases unmatched to any gene: 6. Germline V gene lookup returns CDR1 MNHEY and CDR2 SMNVEV (reference sequence). The CDR3 totals 14 residues. Written as DNA, the CDR3 is TGTGCCAGCAGTTCCAGCGGGAGTGGCGAGACCCAGTACTTC. Protein: CASSSSGSGETQYF.

This clone was recorded many times. The chain couples TRBV7-9 to TRBJ2-1; the D gene is possibly TRBD1 (6 bases). Trimming removed 1 base at V and 6 bases at J, with 13 bases between. Germline V gene lookup returns CDR1 SEHNR and CDR2 FQNEAQ (reference sequence). The CDR3 has 15 residues. The CDR3 sequence: CASSLEVPGVNEQFF. The CDR3 DNA follows: TGTGCCAGCAGCTTAGAGGTCCCAGGGGTCAATGAGCAGTTCTTC.

J is TRBJ1-3 and V is TRBV3-1 (or the pseudogene TRBV3-2); TRBD1 agrees at 7 bases. Germline CDR1 and CDR2: LGHDT and YNNKEL (reference sequence). The CDR3 sequence is 15 residues long. The V and J ends lost 3 bases and 3 bases, in that order; junction bases with no gene match: 5. The CDR3: CASSQNRGCGNTIYF. DNA for the CDR3: TGTGCCAGCAGCCAGAACAGGGGTTGTGGAAACACCATATATTTT.

The chain is built from TRBV27 and TRBJ2-7; tentatively, D is TRBD1 or TRBD2 (5 bases each). Trimming removed 0 bases at V and 1 base at J, with 10 bases between. This CDR3 spans 15 amino acids. The germline gives CDR1 MNHEY, CDR2 SMNVEV (reference sequence). Here the CDR3 DNA reads TGTGCCAGCAGTTTATCGGGGACCCTTTCCTACGAGCAGTACTTC. Protein: CASSLSGTLSYEQYF.

This chain connects TRBV11-1 to TRBJ2-3; D perhaps matches TRBD1 (6 bases). Trimming took 4 bases from V and 2 from J, leaving 13 bases between them. The CDR3 consists of 15 residues. The germline V gene encodes CDR1 SGHAT and CDR2 FQDESV (reference sequence). Written as DNA, the CDR3 is TGTGCCAGCAGCTCCGCAGGGGTCCACACAGATACGCAGTATTTT. Residues: CASSSAGVHTDTQYF. Full variable domain (remainder filled in from reference TRBV11-1 and TRBJ2-3): EAEVAQSPRYKITEKSQAVAFWCDPISGHATLYWYRQILGQGPELLVQFQDESVVDDSQLPKDRFSAERLKGVDSTLKIQPAELGDSAMYLCASSSAGVHTDTQYFGPGTRLTVL.

The V gene is TRBV12-3 or TRBV12-4, the J gene TRBJ2-5; D uncertain. The CDR3 contains 11 residues. Trimming took 3 bases from V and 5 from J, leaving 4 bases between them. The CDR3 coding sequence is TGTGCCAGCAGTTTCGGTGAGACCCAGTACTTC. Its translation is CASSFGETQYF.

The rearrangement uses TRBV15 and TRBJ2-1; 8 nucleotides agree with TRBD2. The germline V gene encodes CDR1 LNHNV and CDR2 YYDKDF (reference sequence). The CDR3 is 17 residues long. Germline trimming cut 1 base from V and 1 base from J; bases unmatched to any gene: 6. This CDR3 reads CATSRVSGSRSYNEQFF. CDR3 DNA sequence: TGTGCCACCAGCAGAGTGAGCGGGAGTAGGTCCTACAATGAGCAGTTCTTC.

CDR3 in DNA: TGTGCCAGCAGCATAAGAACGAGCTACGAGCAGTACTTC. It specifies CASSIRTSYEQYF. The V call is TRBV28, the J call TRBJ2-7; no definite D call. The germline V gene encodes CDR1 MDHEN and CDR2 SYDVKM. Deletions cut 6 bases from V and 3 bases from J, with 12 bases between. This CDR3 is built from 13 residues.

The chain combines TRBV5-1 with TRBJ1-3; no definite D call. V lost 3 bases and J 4 bases, leaving 11 bases between the germline ends. The CDR3 contains 14 residues. Germline CDR1 reads SGHRS; CDR2 reads YFSETQ. The CDR3: CASSYKAAGNTIYF. The CDR3 DNA is TGCGCCAGCAGCTATAAGGCAGCGGGAAACACCATATATTTT.

The chain combines TRBV18 with TRBJ2-7; perhaps TRBD1 as D (5 bases). Germline CDR1 reads KGHSH; CDR2 reads LQKENI. V lost 4 bases, J lost 1 base, and 11 bases lay in between. The CDR3 is 14 residues long. The CDR3 DNA follows: TGTGCCAGCTCACGGTCAGACAGTTCCTACGAGCAGTACTTC. It encodes CASSRSDSSYEQYF.

The rearrangement joins TRBV28 to TRBJ2-7; D uncertain. Germline assignment: CDR1 MDHEN and CDR2 SYDVKM. The germline V and J ends were trimmed by 3 bases and 4 bases, with 7 bases remaining between them. This CDR3 has 12 amino acids. The CDR3 DNA sequence: TGTGCCAGCAGTTTCTTGGCTTACGAGCAGTACTTC. Its protein is CASSFLAYEQYF.

The chain links TRBV7-8 to TRBJ2-7, with TRBD2 as a possible D gene (5 bases). CDR1 and CDR2 from the germline V gene are SGHVS and FQNEAQ. CDR3 length equals 13 residues. V was pared by 5 bases and J by 6 bases, with 14 bases between. The CDR3 nucleotides read TGTGCCAGCAGCGCCGAGACACTAGGCGAGCAGTACTTC. It encodes CASSAETLGEQYF.

V usage is TRBV27 and J usage is TRBJ1-5; D is possibly TRBD1 (5 bases). The CDR3 extends over 15 amino acids. Trimming took 4 bases from V and 1 from J, leaving 11 bases between them. CDR1 and CDR2 (germline): MNHEY, SMNVEV (reference sequence). CDR3 region: CASSSDSGSNQPQHF. The CDR3 DNA reads TGTGCCAGCAGTTCCGATTCAGGGAGCAATCAGCCCCAGCATTTT.

This clone was detected once. The chain links TRBV15 to TRBJ2-3; D is unclear. CDR3 length: 15 amino acids. The germline V gene has CDR1 LNHNV and CDR2 YYDKDF (reference sequence). With 0 bases removed from V and 1 base from J, the gap between germline ends came to 8 bases. CDR3 sequence reads: CATSRDPRRTDTQYF. In DNA, the CDR3 is TGTGCCACCAGCAGAGACCCGAGGCGCACAGATACGCAGTATTTT.

This clone was counted only a few times. This chain joins TRBV30 and TRBJ1-2; D is ambiguous. The length of the CDR3 is 12 residues. V shed 1 base and J shed 5 bases, with 8 bases lying between them. Germline CDR1 GTSNPN, CDR2 SVGIG (reference sequence). The CDR3 nucleotides read TGTGCCTGGAGTGACGGGCCGTATGGCTACACCTTC. Protein sequence: CAWSDGPYGYTF.

This clone appeared a single time. V is TRBV15 and J is TRBJ2-1; 10 bases match TRBD2. The CDR3 contains 18 residues. J lost 0 bases, V lost 4 bases, and 9 bases had no gene match. Germline CDR1 is LNHNV and CDR2 is YYDKDF (reference sequence). CDR3 protein: CATSTLSGRASSYNEQFF. The CDR3 DNA follows: TGTGCCACCAGCACATTGAGCGGGAGGGCCAGCTCCTACAATGAGCAGTTCTTC.